The clone carrying this T cell receptor beta chain was detected a few times. Its antigen is currently unknown. There are 15 residues in the CDR3. Trimming removed 4 bases at V and 3 bases at J, with 16 bases between. Germline lookup yields CDR1 MDHEN and CDR2 SYDVKM. Fewer than 1.2 x 10^5 naive or memory CD4+ cells were cultured with CEF peptides for more than nine days. This sample was taken from a study of CD4 T cells in relation to SARS-CoV-2 and coronaviruses. Using immunoSEQ multiplex PCR, the repertoire was profiled, and TCRdb retains in-frame clones only, with some absent. This table has about 36,000 clones, about four fifths appearing once. Study conclusions and caveats: The assay detects memory recall responses, not culture-primed primary responses.

The sequence was obtained from an adult with COVID-19. V and J are TRBV28 and TRBJ2-7, with D possibly being TRBD2 (6 bases). The sequencing input was naive CD4+ T cells from PBMCs, cultured in vitro. The subset is: naive CD4+ T cells isolated by negative enrichment. The CDR3 sequence is CASSSQGGSLYEQYF. DNA for the CDR3: TGTGCCAGCAGTTCTCAGGGAGGTTCCCTCTACGAGCAGTACTTC.